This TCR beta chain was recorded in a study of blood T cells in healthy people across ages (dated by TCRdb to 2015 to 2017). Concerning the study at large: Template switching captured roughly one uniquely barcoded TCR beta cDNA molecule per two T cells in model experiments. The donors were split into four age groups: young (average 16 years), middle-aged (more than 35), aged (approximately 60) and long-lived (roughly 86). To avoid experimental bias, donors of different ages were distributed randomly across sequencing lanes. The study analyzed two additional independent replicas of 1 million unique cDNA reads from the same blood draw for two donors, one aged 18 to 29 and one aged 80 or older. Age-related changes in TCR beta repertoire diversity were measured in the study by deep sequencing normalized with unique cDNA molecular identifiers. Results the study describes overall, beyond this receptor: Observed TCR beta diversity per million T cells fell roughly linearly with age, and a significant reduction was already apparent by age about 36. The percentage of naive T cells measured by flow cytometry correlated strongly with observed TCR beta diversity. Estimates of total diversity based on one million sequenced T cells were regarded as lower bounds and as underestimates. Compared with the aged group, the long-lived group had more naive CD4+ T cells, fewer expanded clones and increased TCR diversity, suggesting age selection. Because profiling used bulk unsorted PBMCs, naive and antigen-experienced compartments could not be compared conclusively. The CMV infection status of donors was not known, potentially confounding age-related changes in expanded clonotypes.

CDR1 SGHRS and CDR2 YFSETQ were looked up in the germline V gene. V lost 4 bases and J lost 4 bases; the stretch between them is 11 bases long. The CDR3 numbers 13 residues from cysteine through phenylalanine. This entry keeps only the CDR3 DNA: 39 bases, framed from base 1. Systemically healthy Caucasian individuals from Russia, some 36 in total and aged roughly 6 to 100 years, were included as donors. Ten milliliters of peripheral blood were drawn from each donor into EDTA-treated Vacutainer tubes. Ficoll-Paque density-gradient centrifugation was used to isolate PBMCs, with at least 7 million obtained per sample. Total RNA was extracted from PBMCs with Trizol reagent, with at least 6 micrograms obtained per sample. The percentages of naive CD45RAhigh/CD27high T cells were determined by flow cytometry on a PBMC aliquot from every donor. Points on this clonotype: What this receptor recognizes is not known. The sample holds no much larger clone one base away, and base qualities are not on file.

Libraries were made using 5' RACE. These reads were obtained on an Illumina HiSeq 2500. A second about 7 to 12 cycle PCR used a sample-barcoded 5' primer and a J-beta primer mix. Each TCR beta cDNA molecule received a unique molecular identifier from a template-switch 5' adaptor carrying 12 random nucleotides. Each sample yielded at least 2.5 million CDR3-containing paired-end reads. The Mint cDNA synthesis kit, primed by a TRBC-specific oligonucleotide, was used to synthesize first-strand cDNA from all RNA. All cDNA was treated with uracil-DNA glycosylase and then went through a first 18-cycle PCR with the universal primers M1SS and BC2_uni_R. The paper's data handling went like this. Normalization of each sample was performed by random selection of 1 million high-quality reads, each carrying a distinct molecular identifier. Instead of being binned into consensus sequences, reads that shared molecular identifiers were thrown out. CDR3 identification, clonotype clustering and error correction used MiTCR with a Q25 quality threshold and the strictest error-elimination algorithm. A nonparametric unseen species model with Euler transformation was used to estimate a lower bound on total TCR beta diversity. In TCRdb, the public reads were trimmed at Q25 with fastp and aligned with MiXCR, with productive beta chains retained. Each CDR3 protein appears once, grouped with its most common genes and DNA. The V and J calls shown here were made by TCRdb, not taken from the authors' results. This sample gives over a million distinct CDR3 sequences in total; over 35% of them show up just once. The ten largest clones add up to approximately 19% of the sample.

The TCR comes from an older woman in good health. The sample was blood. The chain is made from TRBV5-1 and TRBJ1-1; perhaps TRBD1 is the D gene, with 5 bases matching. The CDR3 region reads CASSGSGLTEAFF. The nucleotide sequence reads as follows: TGCGCCAGCAGCGGGTCGGGGCTCACTGAAGCTTTCTTT.